One sample yielded the 29 T cell receptor beta chains listed below, sequenced in a study of CD8 T cells in Susac syndrome. When the RNA was reverse transcribed, random hexamers were used with an input of about 0.5 to 1 ug. Each CDR3 protein is one row after TCRdb ran MiXCR on the immunoSEQ multiplex PCR reads. The sample consists of about 300,000 distinct CDR3 sequences, about 90% of them appearing once. The sequencing input was CD4+ T cells from PBMCs. The source of these receptors is a human donor with multiple sclerosis.

The rearrangement uses TRBV7-2 and TRBJ1-1; possibly TRBD1 for D (5 bases). V was pared by 4 bases and J by 1 base, with 13 bases between. The CDR3 sequence is 15 residues long. Germline V lookup: CDR1 SGHTA, CDR2 FQGNSA. CDR3 in DNA: TGTGCCAGCAGCTCCGGGCCCAGGGCGAACACTGAAGCTTTCTTT. This gives the protein CASSSGPRANTEAFF.

The chain has TRBV2 and TRBJ2-3; no clear D gene. The V gene's germline CDR1 is SNHLY and CDR2 FYNNEI. This CDR3 comprises 14 residues. V gave up 4 bases and J gave up 2 bases, with 10 bases separating them. The DNA for the CDR3 is TGTGCCAGCAGTGTCCAGGCCCCCACAGATACGCAGTATTTT. It specifies CASSVQAPTDTQYF. Variable domain in full (rest from reference TRBV2 and TRBJ2-3): EPEVTQTPSHQVTQMGQEVILRCVPISNHLYFYWYRQILGQKVEFLVSFYNNEISEKSEIFDDQFSVERPDGSNFTLKIRSTKLEDSAMYFCASSVQAPTDTQYFGPGTRLTVL.

The chain joins TRBV30 to TRBJ1-6; no clear D gene. Trimming removed 4 bases from V and 7 bases from J, with 11 bases in between. This CDR3 comprises 13 residues. Per germline, CDR1 GTSNPN and CDR2 SVGIG (reference sequence). CDR3 coding DNA: TGTGCCTGGATTGAACAGCTAAATTCACCCCTCCACTTT. Its protein product is CAWIEQLNSPLHF.

This clonotype came up once. The V and J genes are TRBV29-1 and TRBJ2-7; TRBD2 agrees at 9 bases. The V segment lost 4 bases and the J segment 2 bases; nucleotides outside the gene matches: 6. This CDR3 is 14 amino acids long. Germline V CDR1 and CDR2: SQVTM, ANQGSEA. This chain's CDR3 is CSVGATSGPYEQYF. The CDR3 nucleotides are TGCAGCGTTGGGGCGACTAGCGGTCCCTACGAGCAGTACTTC.

The V call is TRBV20-1, the J call TRBJ2-3; D is unresolved. Germline values: CDR1 DFQATT, CDR2 SNEGSKA (reference sequence). V was trimmed by 5 bases and J by 0 bases, leaving 12 bases between them. The CDR3 totals 14 residues. In nucleotides, the CDR3 is TGCAGTGCTCAAGCCCAGGCTAGCACAGATACGCAGTATTTT. It codes for CSAQAQASTDTQYF.

In the case of this clonotype: A read error may produce the germline difference seen at one junction end. The chain links TRBV11-2 to TRBJ2-1; D perhaps matches TRBD2 (7 bases). The V gene's germline CDR1 is SGHAT and CDR2 FQNNGV. This CDR3 has 14 amino acids. The CDR3 spells CASTLSRGGNEQFF. CDR3 coding DNA: TGTGCCAGCACCTTAAGTAGGGGGGGCAATGAGCAGTTCTTC.

The chain combines TRBV7-2 with TRBJ2-3; D ambiguous. Trimming pared 3 bases from V and 4 bases from J, leaving 14 bases between. Germline V gene lookup returns CDR1 SGHTA and CDR2 FQGNSA. The CDR3 runs 15 residues. The CDR3 DNA reads as TGTGCCAGCAGCTTTATCCCCGACCCACCAGATACGCAGTATTTT. It encodes CASSFIPDPPDTQYF. The variable domain in full, with the rest retrieved from reference TRBV7-2 and TRBJ2-3, is GAGVSQSPSNKVTEKGKDVELRCDPISGHTALYWYRQSLGQGLEFLIYFQGNSAPDKSGLPSDRFSAERTGGSVSTLTIQRTQQEDSAVYLCASSFIPDPPDTQYFGPGTRLTVL.

The chain carries TRBV5-1 and TRBJ2-1, with TRBD1 matching over 7 bases. CDR1 SGHRS and CDR2 YFSETQ come from the germline V gene. This CDR3 contains 15 residues. Trimming cost V 3 bases and J 4 bases; bases outside gene matches: 7. The DNA of the CDR3 is TGCGCCAGCAGCTCCTCCGGGACAGCGTACAATGAGCAGTTCTTC. Protein product: CASSSSGTAYNEQFF.

The chain carries TRBV3-1 and TRBJ2-7, with 7 bases matching TRBD2. The V gene's germline CDR1 is LGHDT and CDR2 YNNKEL (reference sequence). With V trimmed by 3 bases and J by 1 base, 6 bases remained unmatched. The CDR3 has 15 residues. The CDR3 sequence: CASSQDLAVSYEQYF. In DNA, the CDR3 is TGTGCCAGCAGCCAGGACCTAGCGGTTTCCTACGAGCAGTACTTC.

V and J are TRBV7-2 and TRBJ1-2; a possible D gene is TRBD1 (6 bases). Trimming pared 4 bases from V and 1 base from J, leaving 13 bases between. The CDR3 is made up of 15 amino acids. The germline gives CDR1 SGHTA, CDR2 FQGNSA. The CDR3 reads CASSSGGGFNYGYTF. CDR3 in DNA: TGTGCCAGCAGCTCTGGAGGGGGGTTTAACTATGGCTACACCTTC.

For the CDR3, the DNA is TGTGCCAGCAGCTTAGGGACTAGCGGGAGAAGTATCTTCTACGAGCAGTACTTC. As protein: CASSLGTSGRSIFYEQYF. This chain uses TRBV7-8 with TRBJ2-7; 13 positions agree with TRBD2. Germline V CDR1 and CDR2: SGHVS, FQNEAQ. V lost 1 base, J lost 3 bases, and 9 bases stayed unmatched. This CDR3 comprises 18 residues. The entire variable domain, with the rest obtained from reference TRBV7-8 and TRBJ2-7, is as follows: GAGVSQSPRYKVAKRGQDVALRCDPISGHVSLFWYQQALGQGPEFLTYFQNEAQLDKSGLPSDRFFAERPEGSVSTLKIQRTQQEDSAVYLCASSLGTSGRSIFYEQYFGPGTRLTVT.

This chain connects TRBV9 to TRBJ2-5, with D hard to call. Germline CDR1 reads SGDLS; CDR2 reads YYNGEE. The CDR3 spans 12 residues. Trimming removed 4 bases at V and 3 bases at J, with 7 bases between. The DNA for the CDR3 is TGTGCCAGCAGCAAAAGTGAAGAGACCCAGTACTTC. Its translation is CASSKSEETQYF.

V is TRBV12-3 or TRBV12-4 and J is TRBJ2-1, with TRBD2 matching 13 bases. Germline trimming cut 3 bases from V and 5 bases from J; bases unmatched to any gene: 1. The CDR3 covers 15 residues. In nucleotides, the CDR3 is TGTGCCAGCAGTTTTGGACTAGCGGGAGACAATGAGCAGTTCTTC. Its translation is CASSFGLAGDNEQFF.

The CDR3 is CASSPPPLETQYF. The CDR3 region has the DNA TGTGCCAGCTCACCACCGCCCCTCGAGACCCAGTACTTC. The chain recombines TRBV18 with TRBJ2-5; no firm D call. V dropped 0 bases and J dropped 5 bases, with 7 bases sitting between them. The CDR3 consists of 13 residues. Germline V gene lookup returns CDR1 KGHSH and CDR2 LQKENI.

The chain combines TRBV7-8 with TRBJ2-3; 10 positions match TRBD2. Trimming took 5 bases from V and 4 from J; bases not matched to a gene: 9. CDR1 and CDR2 from the germline V gene are SGHVS and FQNEAQ. This CDR3 has 16 residues. CDR3 protein: CASSPGTGLAADTQYF. In DNA, the CDR3 is TGTGCCAGCAGCCCGGGGACAGGACTAGCGGCAGATACGCAGTATTTT. Variable domain in full (rest from reference TRBV7-8 and TRBJ2-3): GAGVSQSPRYKVAKRGQDVALRCDPISGHVSLFWYQQALGQGPEFLTYFQNEAQLDKSGLPSDRFFAERPEGSVSTLKIQRTQQEDSAVYLCASSPGTGLAADTQYFGPGTRLTVL.

The chain links TRBV30 to TRBJ2-1, with 8 nucleotides matching TRBD2. Trimming took 2 bases from V and 6 from J; bases not matched to a gene: 9. CDR1 GTSNPN and CDR2 SVGIG come from the germline V gene (reference sequence). This CDR3 has 15 residues. CDR3 bases: TGTGCCTGGAGTCCGGGACTAGAGGTCTCCAATGAGCAGTTCTTC. It yields the protein CAWSPGLEVSNEQFF.

The chain carries TRBV5-1 and TRBJ2-1; D perhaps matches TRBD2 (6 bases). Looked up from germline, CDR1 is SGHRS and CDR2 is YFSETQ. Trimming pared 4 bases from V and 5 bases from J, leaving 13 bases between. The CDR3 totals 14 residues. The CDR3 nucleotides read TGCGCCAGCAGCGGGGGGACGAGACACAATGAGCAGTTCTTC. This encodes CASSGGTRHNEQFF.

This rearrangement joins TRBV7-2 to TRBJ2-3; 10 nucleotides align to TRBD2. There are 15 residues in the CDR3. The germline gives CDR1 SGHTA, CDR2 FQGNSA. Germline trimming cut 2 bases from V and 6 bases from J; bases unmatched to any gene: 5. The CDR3 region is CASSLSGRVLDTQYF. CDR3 DNA sequence: TGTGCCAGCAGCTTAAGCGGGAGGGTGTTGGATACGCAGTATTTT.

A single count supports this clonotype. This chain uses TRBV28 with TRBJ2-3, with TRBD1 matching 9 bases. The CDR3 sequence is 17 residues long. V shed 5 bases, J shed 6 bases, and the junction held 15 bases outside the gene matches. Germline CDR1 and CDR2: MDHEN and SYDVKM. CDR3 sequence: CASSDLPGQGLWDTQYF. In nucleotides, the CDR3 is TGTGCCAGCAGTGATCTCCCGGGACAGGGCCTTTGGGATACGCAGTATTTT. The variable domain in full, completed from reference TRBV28 and TRBJ2-3, reads DVKVTQSSRYLVKRTGEKVFLECVQDMDHENMFWYRQDPGLGLRLIYFSYDVKMKEKGDIPEGYSVSREKKERFSLILESASTNQTSMYLCASSDLPGQGLWDTQYFGPGTRLTVL.

This clonotype was recorded once. The chain combines TRBV2 with TRBJ2-7, with TRBD2 identical over 13 bases. There are 15 residues in the CDR3. Germline assignment: CDR1 SNHLY and CDR2 FYNNEI. Germline trimming cut 6 bases from V and 2 bases from J; bases unmatched to any gene: 4. As DNA, the CDR3 is TGTGCCAGCAGACCCGGGACTAGCGGGGCCTACGAGCAGTACTTC. This gives the protein CASRPGTSGAYEQYF.

The V call is TRBV7-2, the J call TRBJ2-7; 16 nucleotides align to TRBD2. From germline, CDR1 is SGHTA and CDR2 FQGNSA. This CDR3 spans 17 amino acids. V shed 4 bases, J shed 6 bases, and the junction held 9 bases outside the gene matches. In DNA, the CDR3 is TGTGCCAGCAGCTCCGCGGGACTAGCGGGAGGGCCGACCGAGCAGTACTTC. Its protein is CASSSAGLAGGPTEQYF.

The V and J genes are TRBV25-1 and TRBJ2-5; 14 nucleotides match TRBD2. The CDR3 loop spans 16 amino acids. Germline V gene lookup returns CDR1 MGHDK and CDR2 SYGVNS. V lost 5 bases, J lost 2 bases, and 4 bases stayed unmatched. The CDR3 bases are TGTGCCAGCAGTTTCGGGACTAGCGGGAGACAAGAGACCCAGTACTTC. It encodes CASSFGTSGRQETQYF.

This chain uses TRBV10-3 with TRBJ2-7, with D unclear. The CDR3 totals 12 residues. CDR1 and CDR2 (germline): ENHRY, SYGVKD. Trimming pared 6 bases from V and 3 bases from J, leaving 9 bases between. This CDR3 is CAISEANYEQYF. The CDR3 DNA reads as TGTGCCATCAGCGAGGCCAACTACGAGCAGTACTTC.

The CDR3 region is CASSQLAGGQSFDEQFF. In DNA, the CDR3 is TGTGCCAGCAGCCAATTAGCGGGGGGGCAGTCGTTCGATGAGCAGTTCTTC. This chain connects TRBV14 to TRBJ2-1, with TRBD2 matching 11 bases. The CDR3 covers 17 residues. Unmatched junction bases numbered 11, after V lost 2 bases and J lost 8 bases. Per the germline V gene, CDR1 is SGHDN and CDR2 is FVKESK.

The V call is TRBV4-1, the J call TRBJ2-1; 13 nucleotides align to TRBD2. The CDR3 extends over 18 amino acids. Germline CDR1 MGHRA, CDR2 YSYEKL. Losses at the gene ends were 4 bases for V and 4 bases for J; bases not matched to a gene: 10. For the CDR3, the DNA is TGCGCCAGCAGCCGAAGCCCCTGGACTAGCGGGAGTTACAATGAGCAGTTCTTC. Translating gives CASSRSPWTSGSYNEQFF.

The chain carries TRBV12-3 or TRBV12-4 and TRBJ2-7; maybe TRBD1 (6 bases). The CDR3 is made up of 15 amino acids. V lost 5 bases, J lost 5 bases, and 19 bases lay in between. The CDR3 sequence: CASSHRVPWANEQYF. The CDR3 bases are TGTGCCAGCAGTCACAGGGTTCCATGGGCTAACGAGCAGTACTTC.

This clonotype was seen only once. V gene TRBV7-2 combines with J gene TRBJ2-5; perhaps TRBD2 as D (5 bases). CDR1 is SGHTA and CDR2 is FQGNSA in the germline V gene. V was trimmed by 2 bases and J by 5 bases, leaving 12 bases between them. This CDR3 comprises 14 residues. CDR3 sequence: CASSLFRRSETQYF. Written as DNA, the CDR3 is TGTGCCAGCAGCTTATTTAGGAGGAGTGAGACCCAGTACTTC.

This rearrangement joins TRBV11-3 to TRBJ2-1, with a tentative D call TRBD2 (6 bases). Germline CDR1 is SGHNT and CDR2 is YENEEA. The CDR3 covers 14 residues. V shed 4 bases and J shed 9 bases, with 16 bases lying between them. The CDR3 sequence is CASSSEPVGGEQFF. In nucleotides, the CDR3 is TGTGCCAGCAGCTCAGAGCCCGTGGGGGGTGAGCAGTTCTTC.

The rearrangement links TRBV3-1 to TRBJ1-3; D possibly corresponds to TRBD1 (5 bases). The CDR3 totals 15 residues. Between the trimmed V and J ends, which lost 4 bases and 0 bases, there was a span of 10 bases. CDR1 and CDR2 from the germline V gene are LGHDT and YNNKEL (reference sequence). CDR3 nucleotides: TGTGCCAGCAGCCGGACACAGAGCTCTGGAAACACCATATATTTT. It translates to CASSRTQSSGNTIYF. The entire variable domain, with the rest obtained from reference TRBV3-1 and TRBJ1-3, is as follows: DTAVSQTPKYLVTQMGNDKSIKCEQNLGHDTMYWYKQDSKKFLKIMFSYNNKELIINETVPNRFSPKSPDKAHLNLHINSLELGDSAVYFCASSRTQSSGNTIYFGEGSWLTVV.